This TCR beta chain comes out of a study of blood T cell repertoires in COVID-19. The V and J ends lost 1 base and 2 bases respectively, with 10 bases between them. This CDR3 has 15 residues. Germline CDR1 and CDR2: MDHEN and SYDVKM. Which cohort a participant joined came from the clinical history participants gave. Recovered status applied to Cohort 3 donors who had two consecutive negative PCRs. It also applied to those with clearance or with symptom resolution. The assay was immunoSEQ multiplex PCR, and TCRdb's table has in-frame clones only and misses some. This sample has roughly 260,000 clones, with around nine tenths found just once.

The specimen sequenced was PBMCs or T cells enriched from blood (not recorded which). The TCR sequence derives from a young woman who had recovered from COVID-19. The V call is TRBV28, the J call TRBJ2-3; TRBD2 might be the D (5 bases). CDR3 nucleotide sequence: TGTGCCAGCAGTTTATCGGACTGGAACACAGATACGCAGTATTTT. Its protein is CASSLSDWNTDTQYF.